The rows below give T cell receptor beta chains drawn from one sample of a study of CD4+ T cells in melanoma. Profiled with immunoSEQ multiplex PCR; TCRdb holds only in-frame clones, not every one. The repertoire holds more than 110,000 clones, with around 90% as singletons. These receptors all come from a human donor with melanoma. CDR3s include the opening cysteine and the closing phenylalanine or tryptophan. Fields, in order: V gene, clone size, J gene, D gene, CDR3 protein, CDR3 DNA. The D gene is left open where the match is weak. The listing skips clone size in some rows; elsewhere it reads once, few, many or a size class.

V gene: TRBV7-2; clone size: .; J gene: TRBJ1-5; D gene: .; CDR3 protein: CASSLGNNQPQHF; CDR3 DNA: TGTGCCAGCAGCTTAGGAAATAATCAGCCCCAGCATTTT
V gene: TRBV5-6; clone size: .; J gene: TRBJ2-2; D gene: .; CDR3 protein: CASSLRLTGFNTGELFF; CDR3 DNA: TGTGCCAGCAGCTTGCGATTAACAGGGTTCAACACCGGGGAGCTGTTTTTT
V gene: TRBV9; clone size: once; J gene: TRBJ1-1; D gene: TRBD1; CDR3 protein: CASSVTGFTEAFF; CDR3 DNA: TGTGCCAGCAGCGTGACAGGGTTCACTGAAGCTTTCTTT
V gene: TRBV30; clone size: .; J gene: TRBJ1-6; D gene: .; CDR3 protein: CAWNPGEGSPLHF; CDR3 DNA: TGTGCCTGGAACCCGGGCGAGGGTTCACCCCTCCACTTT
V gene: TRBV5-6; clone size: .; J gene: TRBJ2-7; D gene: .; CDR3 protein: CASSWSREQYF; CDR3 DNA: TGTGCCAGCAGCTGGTCTAGGGAGCAGTACTTC
V gene: TRBV5-5; clone size: .; J gene: TRBJ1-2; D gene: TRBD1; CDR3 protein: CASSIRTGLKGYGYTF; CDR3 DNA: TGTGCCAGCAGCATTCGGACAGGGTTAAAGGGATATGGCTACACCTTC
V gene: TRBV10-3; clone size: .; J gene: TRBJ2-7; D gene: TRBD2; CDR3 protein: CATRTSGGDHYEQYF; CDR3 DNA: TGTGCCACCAGGACTAGCGGGGGGGACCACTACGAGCAGTACTTC
V gene: TRBV7-3; clone size: .; J gene: TRBJ2-3; D gene: .; CDR3 protein: CASSPRGGTTDTQYF; CDR3 DNA: TGTGCCAGCAGCCCCCGTGGGGGGACCACAGATACGCAGTATTTT
V gene: TRBV10-3; clone size: .; J gene: TRBJ2-5; D gene: TRBD1; CDR3 protein: CATGQGGQETQYF; CDR3 DNA: TGTGCCACCGGACAGGGGGGACAAGAGACCCAGTACTTC
V gene: TRBV29-1; clone size: few; J gene: TRBJ2-7; D gene: .; CDR3 protein: CSVTGSYEQYF; CDR3 DNA: TGCAGCGTCACAGGGTCCTACGAGCAGTACTTC
V gene: TRBV6-4; clone size: .; J gene: TRBJ2-3; D gene: TRBD2; CDR3 protein: CASSRLAGDTDTQYF; CDR3 DNA: TGTGCCAGCAGCAGACTAGCGGGGGACACAGATACGCAGTATTTT
V gene: TRBV9; clone size: once; J gene: TRBJ1-1; D gene: .; CDR3 protein: CASSVAASLSGTEAFF; CDR3 DNA: TGTGCCAGCAGCGTAGCCGCGAGCCTAAGCGGCACTGAAGCTTTCTTT
V gene: TRBV4-1; clone size: .; J gene: TRBJ1-3; D gene: .; CDR3 protein: CASSPLSSGNTIYF; CDR3 DNA: TGCGCCAGCAGCCCTCTTAGCTCTGGAAACACCATATATTTT
V gene: TRBV7-9; clone size: .; J gene: TRBJ1-2; D gene: TRBD1; CDR3 protein: CASSLGGQMYGYTF; CDR3 DNA: TGTGCCAGCAGCTTAGGGGGACAGATGTATGGCTACACCTTC
V gene: TRBV4-1; clone size: .; J gene: TRBJ2-3; D gene: .; CDR3 protein: CASSHPGAVNTDTQYF; CDR3 DNA: TGCGCCAGCAGCCACCCCGGAGCGGTAAACACAGATACGCAGTATTTT
V gene: TRBV6-5; clone size: .; J gene: TRBJ1-1; D gene: .; CDR3 protein: CASSYPGNTEAFF; CDR3 DNA: TGTGCCAGCAGTTACCCAGGGAACACTGAAGCTTTCTTT
V gene: TRBV28; clone size: .; J gene: TRBJ2-5; D gene: TRBD2; CDR3 protein: CASSSSGGTGTQYF; CDR3 DNA: TGTGCCAGCAGTTCTAGCGGGGGTACGGGGACCCAGTACTTC
V gene: TRBV11-2; clone size: .; J gene: TRBJ2-7; D gene: .; CDR3 protein: CASSLRGRDPYYEQYF; CDR3 DNA: TGTGCCAGCAGCTTAAGAGGCCGGGACCCCTACTACGAGCAGTACTTC
V gene: TRBV25-1; clone size: once; J gene: TRBJ2-5; D gene: TRBD1; CDR3 protein: CASSGGTAKETQYF; CDR3 DNA: TGTGCCAGCAGTGGAGGGACAGCGAAAGAGACCCAGTACTTC
V gene: TRBV4-2; clone size: .; J gene: TRBJ2-4; D gene: TRBD2; CDR3 protein: CASSQDPNRLAGPNIQYF; CDR3 DNA: TGTGCCAGCAGCCAAGACCCCAATAGACTAGCGGGGCCAAACATTCAGTACTTC
V gene: TRBV7-9; clone size: .; J gene: TRBJ1-1; D gene: TRBD1; CDR3 protein: CASSRQGHTEAFF; CDR3 DNA: TGTGCCAGCAGCCGACAGGGGCATACTGAAGCTTTCTTT
V gene: TRBV2; clone size: .; J gene: TRBJ1-2; D gene: TRBD1; CDR3 protein: CAITTGDYGYTF; CDR3 DNA: TGTGCCATTACGACAGGGGACTATGGCTACACCTTC
V gene: TRBV5-1; clone size: .; J gene: TRBJ2-1; D gene: .; CDR3 protein: CASSFSPGSGDYNEQFF; CDR3 DNA: TGCGCCAGCAGCTTCTCCCCGGGGAGCGGTGACTACAATGAGCAGTTCTTC
V gene: TRBV18; clone size: .; J gene: TRBJ2-7; D gene: TRBD1; CDR3 protein: CASSPAGGIFNEQYF; CDR3 DNA: TGTGCCAGCTCACCAGCAGGGGGCATTTTCAACGAGCAGTACTTC
V gene: TRBV4-1; clone size: .; J gene: TRBJ2-3; D gene: TRBD2; CDR3 protein: CASSLWGSGGAPNTQYF; CDR3 DNA: TGCGCCAGCAGCCTCTGGGGTAGCGGGGGGGCCCCAAATACGCAGTATTTT
V gene: TRBV6-1; clone size: .; J gene: TRBJ1-1; D gene: TRBD1; CDR3 protein: CASSWDRGKTEAFF; CDR3 DNA: TGTGCCAGCAGTTGGGACAGGGGGAAGACTGAAGCTTTCTTT
V gene: TRBV10-3; clone size: .; J gene: TRBJ1-4; D gene: TRBD1; CDR3 protein: CAISEGRGEEKLFF; CDR3 DNA: TGTGCCATCAGTGAAGGCAGGGGGGAGGAAAAACTGTTTTTT
V gene: TRBV19; clone size: .; J gene: TRBJ1-2; D gene: .; CDR3 protein: CASSIGGPRGYTF; CDR3 DNA: TGTGCCAGTAGTATAGGAGGGCCTCGTGGCTACACCTTC
V gene: TRBV6-1; clone size: .; J gene: TRBJ1-1; D gene: .; CDR3 protein: CASLPLTRGVGEAFF; CDR3 DNA: TGTGCCAGCCTTCCCCTAACCCGGGGGGTTGGTGAAGCTTTCTTT
V gene: TRBV4-1; clone size: .; J gene: TRBJ2-1; D gene: .; CDR3 protein: CASSQEGGYEQFF; CDR3 DNA: TGCGCCAGCAGCCAAGAAGGTGGCTATGAGCAGTTCTTC
V gene: TRBV19; clone size: .; J gene: TRBJ2-7; D gene: TRBD1; CDR3 protein: CASRGTGLSYEQYF; CDR3 DNA: TGTGCCAGTCGCGGGACAGGGCTGTCCTACGAGCAGTACTTC
V gene: TRBV19; clone size: .; J gene: TRBJ1-5; D gene: .; CDR3 protein: CASSMLQSNQPQHF; CDR3 DNA: TGTGCCAGTAGTATGTTGCAGAGCAATCAGCCCCAGCATTTT
V gene: TRBV6-1; clone size: .; J gene: TRBJ1-5; D gene: .; CDR3 protein: CASEGSRNQPQHF; CDR3 DNA: TGTGCCAGCGAGGGGTCCCGCAATCAGCCCCAGCATTTT
V gene: TRBV10-2; clone size: .; J gene: TRBJ2-7; D gene: TRBD2; CDR3 protein: CASSESRETVQYF; CDR3 DNA: TGCGCCAGCAGTGAGTCGCGGGAGACGGTGCAGTACTTC
V gene: TRBV27; clone size: .; J gene: TRBJ2-3; D gene: TRBD2; CDR3 protein: CASSSFGLAGRMDTQYF; CDR3 DNA: TGTGCCAGCAGTTCGTTCGGACTAGCGGGGAGGATGGATACGCAGTATTTT
V gene: TRBV5-6; clone size: .; J gene: TRBJ1-6; D gene: .; CDR3 protein: CASSSALVVGIDSPLHF; CDR3 DNA: TGTGCCAGCAGCTCGGCCCTAGTGGTGGGGATTGACTCACCCCTCCACTTT
V gene: TRBV5-1; clone size: .; J gene: TRBJ2-7; D gene: TRBD2; CDR3 protein: CASSPLAGDKYEQYF; CDR3 DNA: TGCGCCAGCAGCCCACTAGCGGGGGACAAATACGAGCAGTACTTC
V gene: TRBV2; clone size: .; J gene: TRBJ1-5; D gene: TRBD1; CDR3 protein: CASARQGNSNQPQHF; CDR3 DNA: TGTGCCAGCGCCCGACAGGGGAATAGCAATCAGCCCCAGCATTTT
V gene: TRBV5-1; clone size: .; J gene: TRBJ1-2; D gene: TRBD1; CDR3 protein: CASSPAGTGGNYGYTF; CDR3 DNA: TGCGCCAGCAGCCCCGCCGGGACAGGGGGGAACTATGGCTACACCTTC
V gene: TRBV30; clone size: .; J gene: TRBJ1-1; D gene: .; CDR3 protein: CAWSTETYTEAFF; CDR3 DNA: TGTGCCTGGAGCACCGAGACCTACACTGAAGCTTTCTTT
V gene: TRBV15; clone size: .; J gene: TRBJ1-2; D gene: .; CDR3 protein: CATSRDLGTGRRYTF; CDR3 DNA: TGTGCCACCAGCAGAGATTTAGGAACAGGGAGACGCTACACCTTC
V gene: TRBV28; clone size: .; J gene: TRBJ1-3; D gene: TRBD1; CDR3 protein: CASSRGQGRNTIYF; CDR3 DNA: TGTGCCAGCAGTCGAGGACAGGGGCGAAACACCATATATTTT
V gene: TRBV6-6; clone size: .; J gene: TRBJ1-1; D gene: .; CDR3 protein: CAGSLLENTEAFF; CDR3 DNA: TGTGCCGGTTCACTGTTGGAGAACACTGAAGCTTTCTTT
V gene: TRBV5-1; clone size: .; J gene: TRBJ2-3; D gene: .; CDR3 protein: CASSPTGRGTDTQYF; CDR3 DNA: TGCGCCAGCAGCCCGACGGGGCGGGGCACAGATACGCAGTATTTT
V gene: TRBV2; clone size: .; J gene: TRBJ2-3; D gene: .; CDR3 protein: CASSDIRRDTQYF; CDR3 DNA: TGTGCCAGCAGTGACATCAGGAGAGATACGCAGTATTTT
V gene: TRBV18; clone size: .; J gene: TRBJ1-2; D gene: TRBD1; CDR3 protein: CASSHDRGGGYTF; CDR3 DNA: TGTGCCAGCTCCCATGACAGGGGGGGCGGCTACACCTTC
V gene: TRBV29-1; clone size: .; J gene: TRBJ2-1; D gene: TRBD1; CDR3 protein: CSVVPGQGNNEQFF; CDR3 DNA: TGCAGCGTTGTACCGGGACAGGGGAACAATGAGCAGTTCTTC
V gene: TRBV30; clone size: .; J gene: TRBJ2-7; D gene: .; CDR3 protein: CAWSVMSYEQYF; CDR3 DNA: TGTGCCTGGAGTGTCATGAGCTACGAGCAGTACTTC
V gene: TRBV10-3; clone size: .; J gene: TRBJ2-7; D gene: TRBD2; CDR3 protein: CAISGGGSYEQYF; CDR3 DNA: TGTGCCATCAGTGGCGGGGGTTCCTACGAGCAGTACTTC
V gene: TRBV30; clone size: .; J gene: TRBJ2-2; D gene: TRBD1; CDR3 protein: CAWKSRDRVIRELFF; CDR3 DNA: TGTGCCTGGAAAAGCCGGGACAGGGTCATACGGGAGCTGTTTTTT
V gene: TRBV9; clone size: .; J gene: TRBJ2-3; D gene: .; CDR3 protein: CASSGEGQRVTDTQYF; CDR3 DNA: TGTGCCAGCAGCGGGGAGGGACAGAGGGTCACAGATACGCAGTATTTT
V gene: TRBV18; clone size: .; J gene: TRBJ1-1; D gene: .; CDR3 protein: CASSQTADMNTEAFF; CDR3 DNA: TGTGCCAGCTCACAAACCGCGGACATGAACACTGAAGCTTTCTTT